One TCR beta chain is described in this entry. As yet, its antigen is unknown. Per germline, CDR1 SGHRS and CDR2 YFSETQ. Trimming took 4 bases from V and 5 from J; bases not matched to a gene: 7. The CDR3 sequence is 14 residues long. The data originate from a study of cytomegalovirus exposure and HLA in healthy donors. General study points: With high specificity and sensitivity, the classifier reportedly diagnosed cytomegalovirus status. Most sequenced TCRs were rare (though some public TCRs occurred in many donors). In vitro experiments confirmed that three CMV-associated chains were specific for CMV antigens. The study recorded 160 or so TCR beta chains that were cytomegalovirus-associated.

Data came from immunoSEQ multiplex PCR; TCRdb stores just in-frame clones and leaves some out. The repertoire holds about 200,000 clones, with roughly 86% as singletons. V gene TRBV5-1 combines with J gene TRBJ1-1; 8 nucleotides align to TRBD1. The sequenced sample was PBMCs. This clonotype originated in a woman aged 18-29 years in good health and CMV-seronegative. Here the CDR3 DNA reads TGCGCCAGCAGCCAATGGGACAGGAAGACTGAAGCTTTCTTT. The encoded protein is CASSQWDRKTEAFF.